A selection of T cell receptor beta chains follows, all from one sample in a study of regulatory T cells in long-lasting Graves disease. TCRdb passed the multiplex PCR reads through MiXCR, listing each CDR3 protein once. This sample has about 470,000 distinct CDR3 sequences, with under 25% found just once. Sample: peripheral blood mononuclear cells (PBMCs), taken when the disease was refractory, from a patient treated with antithyroid drugs. These TCRs come from a female donor with Graves disease. Each CDR3 is given with its conserved first and last residue. A D gene is named only where the DNA matches it firmly. The size of a clone is reported for some rows only, either as once, few or many, or as a class for expanded clones.

v_gene	abundance	j_gene	d_gene	CDR3nt	CDR3aa
TRBV6-4	few	TRBJ2-2	TRBD2	TGTGCCAGCAGCCATCTAGCGGGTGACACCGGGGAGCTGTTTTTT	CASSHLAGDTGELFF
TRBV5-1	NA	TRBJ2-2	NA	TGCGCCAGCAGCTTGTTCAGGCCGGACACCGGGGAGCTGTTTTTT	CASSLFRPDTGELFF
TRBV7-3	once	TRBJ2-2	NA	TGTGCCAGCAGTCAGGACCTCTGGACGGTAAACACCGGGGAGCTGTTTTTT	CASSQDLWTVNTGELFF
TRBV14	NA	TRBJ2-2	NA	TGTGCCAGCAGCCAAGGCAGGGCTACCGGGGAGCTGTTTTTT	CASSQGRATGELFF
TRBV20-1	NA	TRBJ1-2	NA	TGCAGTGCAAGAGCGGACAGCTATGGCTACACCTTC	CSARADSYGYTF
TRBV19	NA	TRBJ2-7	NA	TGTGCCAGTAGTATGGCCACCACTAGTCATCCCAACGAGCAGTACTTC	CASSMATTSHPNEQYF
TRBV29-1	few	TRBJ1-3	NA	TGCAGCGTTGGGACTGCAGGCTCTGGAAACACCATATATTTT	CSVGTAGSGNTIYF
TRBV6-2/TRBV6-3	few	TRBJ1-1	NA	TGTGCCAGCAGCCCCGGAAGCCAGACTGAAGCTTTCTTT	CASSPGSQTEAFF
TRBV5-1	NA	TRBJ2-7	NA	TGCGCCAGTCGGGGCAGGAACTCCTACGAGCAGTACTTC	CASRGRNSYEQYF
TRBV4-2	NA	TRBJ1-5	NA	TGTGCCAGCAGCCATGAGGGGCAGGGGAGGCAGCCCCAGCATTTT	CASSHEGQGRQPQHF
TRBV20-1	few	TRBJ2-2	NA	TGCAGTGCTATGGGGGCGGGAGTTGCCGGGGAGCTGTTTTTT	CSAMGAGVAGELFF
TRBV28	few	TRBJ2-4	TRBD1	TGTGCCAGCATCGGGACAGGGGGCATAGCCAAAAACATTCAGTACTTC	CASIGTGGIAKNIQYF
TRBV5-5	many	TRBJ1-1	TRBD1	TGTGCCAGCAGCGGAGGAAGGGGGCAAGCTTTCTTT	CASSGGRGQAFF
TRBV11-2	many	TRBJ2-5	TRBD2	TGTGCCAGCAGCTTAGCGCGGGGACTAGTTAATCTTCTCTTC	CASSLARGLVNLLF
TRBV27	many	TRBJ2-2	NA	TGTGCCAGCAGTTTACCACAGGCCTCCGGGGAGCTGTTTTTT	CASSLPQASGELFF